This T cell receptor (beta chain) came from a study of blood T cell repertoires in COVID-19 (dated by TCRdb to 2018 to 2021). Concerning the study at large: Collaborator samples came from the United States, Italy and Spain and covered acute and convalescent phases of COVID-19. The prospective study material was composed of cDNA or gDNA derived from T cells, B-cell-depleted T cells, or PBMCs. Sample metadata almost always included a de-identified subject ID, COVID-19 status, age in years and sex. The dataset comprised deeply sampled blood TCRbeta repertoires from subjects exposed to, actively infected with, or recovered from COVID-19. Where HLA class I and class II types were available, the types were taken from metadata supplied by the sample provider, not from assay-based typing. The repertoires were made available in a free public database intended to serve as a resource for research on the immune response to SARS-CoV-2. Samples came from the ongoing ImmuneRACE study (first 160 participants) plus 1,254 subjects from 6 global collaborators.

Enrolling through a virtual design, the prospective study's participants ranged in age from roughly 18 to 95 years and lived across more than 20 United States geographic areas. In the prospective study, participants were assigned to cohorts based on the clinical history participants reported in a screening survey and a study questionnaire. Exposed participants had been in contact with someone with a PCR-confirmed or clinician-diagnosed COVID-19 case within 2 weeks of study entry. Mobile phlebotomists in the prospective study collected whole blood, serum and a nasopharyngeal or oropharyngeal swab from every participant. Additional blood draws and questionnaires over an approximately 2-month period could optionally be provided by prospective study participants. Blood samples from the prospective study were shipped frozen or at room temperature prior to DNA extraction. The CDR3 contains 15 residues, cysteine and phenylalanine counted. The kept DNA is CDR3 alone, 45 bases in frame from the first base. Reading the germline V gene (reference sequence) gives CDR1 LNHDA and CDR2 SQIVND. Relative to germline, V is 1 base shorter and J is 6 bases shorter, with 13 bases between their ends.

The paper as a whole reports these results and caveats: Clinical and demographic metadata were provided uncurated, with the amount varying by source and participant.

TCRbeta CDR3 regions were amplified from genomic DNA using the immunoSEQ Assay, a bias-controlled multiplex PCR. The study's processing was this. The number of nucleated cells in each sample was estimated by amplification of reference gene primers within the assay. To quantify the absolute abundance of each unique TCRbeta CDR3 rearrangement, sequence reads were collapsed and filtered. Productive Simpson clonality was computed per sample as the square root of Simpson's diversity index over productive rearrangements. The immuneACCESS repertoire file appears here via TCRdb, limited to in-frame rearrangements. These files lack a portion of the clones; in checked studies, under half of the deficit traces to unresolved V genes, and the cause of the others is not known. From that table come the V and J calls and clone size; the DNA was used to work out D and trimming. This sample has 350,000 to 500,000 clones in its table, and about 88% of those were observed once. Approximately 1.5% of the sample is in the top ten clones.

Comments on this clone: No cognate antigen has been identified for it. Within one base of it there is no much larger clone, and no base qualities were kept.

This TCR was recovered from a woman between 18 and 29 years old who had been exposed to COVID-19. What was sequenced was PBMCs or T cells enriched from blood (not recorded which). Recombination linked TRBV19 to TRBJ1-5; TRBD1 is possibly the D segment (6 matching bases). This receptor carries the CDR3 CASSIGGGPGQPQHF. The nucleotide sequence reads as follows: TGTGCCAGTAGTATAGGGGGGGGCCCCGGTCAGCCCCAGCATTTT. The full variable domain, completed from the reference TRBV19 and TRBJ1-5 proteins outside the CDR3, reads DGGITQSPKYLFRKEGQNVTLSCEQNLNHDAMYWYRQDPGQGLRLIYYSQIVNDFQKGDIAEGYSVSREKKESFPLTVTSAQKNPTAFYLCASSIGGGPGQPQHFGDGTRLSIL.